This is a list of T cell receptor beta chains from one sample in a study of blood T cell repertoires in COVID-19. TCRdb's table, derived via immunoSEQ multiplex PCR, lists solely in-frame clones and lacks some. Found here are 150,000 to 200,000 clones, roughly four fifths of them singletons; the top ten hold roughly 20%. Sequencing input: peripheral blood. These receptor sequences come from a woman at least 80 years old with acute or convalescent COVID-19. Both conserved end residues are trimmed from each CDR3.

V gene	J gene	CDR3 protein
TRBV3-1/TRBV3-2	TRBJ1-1	ASSFSGVKGTEAF
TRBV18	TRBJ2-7	ASSPLPGQGPREQY
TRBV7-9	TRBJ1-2	ASSASQISYGYT
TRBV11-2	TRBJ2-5	ASSGWRGGQETQY
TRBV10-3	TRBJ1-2	AISELGLY
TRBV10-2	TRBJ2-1	ASSESPQLMTGNNEQF
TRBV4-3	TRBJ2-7	ASSRSIAGGSYEQY
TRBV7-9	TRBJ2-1	ASSLVVTNEQF
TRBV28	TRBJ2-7	ASSLEQGGYEQY
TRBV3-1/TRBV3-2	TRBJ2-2	ASSQGLISGRAAGELF
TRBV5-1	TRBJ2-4	ASSLAGPGSGPKNIQY
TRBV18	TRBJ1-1	ASSPKTGQSTEAF
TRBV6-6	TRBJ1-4	ASSFSQGGSGKLF
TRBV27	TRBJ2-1	ASSSLRLAGGRDNEQF
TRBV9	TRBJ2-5	ASSPSSERGTQY
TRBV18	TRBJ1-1	ASSPRFFQGRTEAF
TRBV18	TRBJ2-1	ASSPPGQGAHQF
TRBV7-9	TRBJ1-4	ASSLDGGKEKLF